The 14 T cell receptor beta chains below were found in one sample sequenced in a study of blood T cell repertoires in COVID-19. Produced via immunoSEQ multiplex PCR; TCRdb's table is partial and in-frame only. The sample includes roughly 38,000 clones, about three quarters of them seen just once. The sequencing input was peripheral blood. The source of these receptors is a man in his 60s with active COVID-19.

This chain's CDR3 is CASSWGQGVGNTIYF. The CDR3, as DNA: TGCGCCAGCAGCTGGGGACAGGGCGTCGGAAACACCATATATTTT. The chain combines TRBV5-1 with TRBJ1-3; 9 positions agree with TRBD1. The J segment lost 4 bases and the V segment lost 3 bases, leaving 5 bases of the junction unmatched. CDR1 is SGHRS, CDR2 YFSETQ, per germline. The CDR3 is 15 amino acids.

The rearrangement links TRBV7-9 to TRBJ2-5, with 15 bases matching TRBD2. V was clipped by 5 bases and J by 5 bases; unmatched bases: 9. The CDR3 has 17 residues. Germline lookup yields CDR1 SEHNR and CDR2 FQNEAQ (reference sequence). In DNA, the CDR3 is TGTGCCAGCAGCCGCCGGACTAGCGGGGGGGCCGGTGAGACCCAGTACTTC. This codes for CASSRRTSGGAGETQYF. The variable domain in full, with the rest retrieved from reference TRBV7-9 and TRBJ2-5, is DTGVSQNPRHKITKRGQNVTFRCDPISEHNRLYWYRQTLGQGPEFLTYFQNEAQLEKSRLLSDRFSAERPKGSFSTLEIQRTEQGDSAMYLCASSRRTSGGAGETQYFGPGTRLLVL.

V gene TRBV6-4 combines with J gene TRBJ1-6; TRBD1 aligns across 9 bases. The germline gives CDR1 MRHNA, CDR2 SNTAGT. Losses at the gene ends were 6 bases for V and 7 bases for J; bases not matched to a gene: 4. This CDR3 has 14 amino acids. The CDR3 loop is CASSETGGNSPLHF. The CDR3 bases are TGTGCCAGCAGCGAAACAGGGGGCAATTCACCCCTCCACTTT.

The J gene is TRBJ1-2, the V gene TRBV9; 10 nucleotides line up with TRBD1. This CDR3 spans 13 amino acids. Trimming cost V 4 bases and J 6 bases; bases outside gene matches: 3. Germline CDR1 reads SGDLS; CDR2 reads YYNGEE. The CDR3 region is CASSPGQGDGYTF. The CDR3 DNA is TGTGCCAGCAGCCCCGGACAGGGGGATGGCTACACCTTC.

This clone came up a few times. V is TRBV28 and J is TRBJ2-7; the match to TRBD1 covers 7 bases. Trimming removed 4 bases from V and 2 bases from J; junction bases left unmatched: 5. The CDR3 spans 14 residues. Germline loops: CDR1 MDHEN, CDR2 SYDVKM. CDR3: CASSSPGQPYEQYF. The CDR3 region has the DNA TGTGCCAGCAGTTCCCCGGGACAGCCCTACGAGCAGTACTTC.

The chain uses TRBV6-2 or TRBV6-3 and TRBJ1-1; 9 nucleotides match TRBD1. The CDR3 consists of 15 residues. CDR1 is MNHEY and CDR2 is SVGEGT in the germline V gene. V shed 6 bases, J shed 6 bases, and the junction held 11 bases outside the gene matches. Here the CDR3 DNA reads TGTGCCAGCAGCAAGTTCCGGACAGGGGAGGCTGAAGCTTTCTTT. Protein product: CASSKFRTGEAEAFF.

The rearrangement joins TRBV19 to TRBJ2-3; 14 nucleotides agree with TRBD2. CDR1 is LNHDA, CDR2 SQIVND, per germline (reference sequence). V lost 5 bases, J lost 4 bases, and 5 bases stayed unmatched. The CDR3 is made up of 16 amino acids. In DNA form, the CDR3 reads TGTGCCAGTAGTTCGGGGACTAGCGGGGGAGCAGATACGCAGTATTTT. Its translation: CASSSGTSGGADTQYF.

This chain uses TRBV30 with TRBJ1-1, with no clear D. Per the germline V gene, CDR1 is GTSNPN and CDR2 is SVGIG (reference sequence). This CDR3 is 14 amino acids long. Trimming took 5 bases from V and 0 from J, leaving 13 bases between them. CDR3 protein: CAWGMTTMNTEAFF. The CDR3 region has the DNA TGTGCCTGGGGTATGACAACCATGAACACTGAAGCTTTCTTT.

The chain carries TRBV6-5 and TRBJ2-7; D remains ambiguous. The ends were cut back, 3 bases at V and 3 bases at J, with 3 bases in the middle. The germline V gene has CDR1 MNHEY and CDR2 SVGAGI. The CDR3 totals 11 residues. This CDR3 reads CASSYIYEQYF. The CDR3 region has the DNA TGTGCCAGCAGTTATATCTACGAGCAGTACTTC.

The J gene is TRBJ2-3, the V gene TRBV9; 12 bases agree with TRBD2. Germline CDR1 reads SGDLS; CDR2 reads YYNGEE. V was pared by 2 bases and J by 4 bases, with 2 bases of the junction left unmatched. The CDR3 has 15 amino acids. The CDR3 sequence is CASSVTSGSADTQYF. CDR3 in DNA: TGTGCCAGCAGCGTGACTAGCGGGAGCGCAGATACGCAGTATTTT.

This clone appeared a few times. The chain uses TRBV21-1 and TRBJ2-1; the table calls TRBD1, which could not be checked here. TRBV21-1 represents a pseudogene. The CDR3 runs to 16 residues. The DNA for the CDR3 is TGTGCCAGCAGCAAAGCGAAGGACAGGGCCCTAGATGAGCAGTTCTTC. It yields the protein CASSKAKDRALDEQFF.

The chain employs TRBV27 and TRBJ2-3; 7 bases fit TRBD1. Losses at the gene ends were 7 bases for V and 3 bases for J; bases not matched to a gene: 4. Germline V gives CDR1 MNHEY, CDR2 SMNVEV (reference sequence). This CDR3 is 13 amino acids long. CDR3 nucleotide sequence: TGTGCCAGCAAGGAACAGGGGACAGATACGCAGTATTTT. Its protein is CASKEQGTDTQYF.

The CDR3 DNA reads as TGTGCCAGCACCCCGACCGGGAGCAGAAATTCACCCCTCCACTTT. It is translated as CASTPTGSRNSPLHF. This chain uses TRBV2 with TRBJ1-6; D is undetermined. This CDR3 has 15 amino acids. V gave up 7 bases and J gave up 7 bases, with 17 bases separating them. Germline V gene sequence: CDR1 SNHLY, CDR2 FYNNEI.

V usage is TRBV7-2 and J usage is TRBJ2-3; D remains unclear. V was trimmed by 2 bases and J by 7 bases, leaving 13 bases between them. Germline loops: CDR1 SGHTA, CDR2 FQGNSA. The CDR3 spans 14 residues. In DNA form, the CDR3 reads TGTGCCAGCAGCTTAATTTTTGACAAAAATACGCAGTATTTT. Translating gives CASSLIFDKNTQYF.